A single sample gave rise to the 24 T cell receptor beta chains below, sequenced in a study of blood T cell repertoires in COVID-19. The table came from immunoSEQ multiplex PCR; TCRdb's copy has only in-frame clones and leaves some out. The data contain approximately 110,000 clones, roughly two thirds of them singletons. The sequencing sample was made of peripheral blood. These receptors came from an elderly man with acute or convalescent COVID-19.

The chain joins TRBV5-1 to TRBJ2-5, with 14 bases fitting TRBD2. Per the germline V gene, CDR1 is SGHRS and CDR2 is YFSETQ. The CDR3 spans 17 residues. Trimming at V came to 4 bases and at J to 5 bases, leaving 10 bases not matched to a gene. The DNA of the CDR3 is TGCGCCAGCAGCCAGGGGACTAGCGGGAGAGTTTGGGAGACCCAGTACTTC. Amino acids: CASSQGTSGRVWETQYF.

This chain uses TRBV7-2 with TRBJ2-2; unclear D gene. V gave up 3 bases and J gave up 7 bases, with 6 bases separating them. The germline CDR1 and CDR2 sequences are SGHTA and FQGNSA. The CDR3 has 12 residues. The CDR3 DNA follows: TGTGCCAGCAGCTTCGGAGTCGGGGAGCTGTTTTTT. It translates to CASSFGVGELFF.

For the CDR3, the DNA is TGTGCCAGCAGTGTGGCGGGACAGACTCCGGGAGAGCAGTACTTC. Protein sequence: CASSVAGQTPGEQYF. The chain has TRBV28 and TRBJ2-7; possible D gene TRBD1, 7 bases. This CDR3 has 15 residues. CDR1 MDHEN and CDR2 SYDVKM come from the germline V gene. V shed 5 bases and J shed 7 bases, with 21 bases lying between them.

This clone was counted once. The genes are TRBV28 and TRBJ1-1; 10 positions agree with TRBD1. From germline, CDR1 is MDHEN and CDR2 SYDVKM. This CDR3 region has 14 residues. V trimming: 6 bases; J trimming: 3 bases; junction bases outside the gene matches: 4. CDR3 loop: CASRDRGEYTEAFF. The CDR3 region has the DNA TGTGCCAGCAGGGACAGGGGGGAATACACTGAAGCTTTCTTT.

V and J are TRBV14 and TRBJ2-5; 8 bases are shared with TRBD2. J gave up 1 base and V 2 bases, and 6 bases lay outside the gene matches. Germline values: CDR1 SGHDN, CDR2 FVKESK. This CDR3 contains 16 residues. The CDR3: CASSQPATSGQETQYF. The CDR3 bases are TGTGCCAGCAGCCAACCGGCCACTAGCGGCCAAGAGACCCAGTACTTC.

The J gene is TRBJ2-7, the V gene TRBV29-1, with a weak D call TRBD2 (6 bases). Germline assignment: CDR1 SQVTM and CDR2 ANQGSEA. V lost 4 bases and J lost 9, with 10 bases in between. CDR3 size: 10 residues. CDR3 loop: CSVAWGVQYF. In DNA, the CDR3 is TGCAGCGTTGCGTGGGGGGTGCAGTACTTC.

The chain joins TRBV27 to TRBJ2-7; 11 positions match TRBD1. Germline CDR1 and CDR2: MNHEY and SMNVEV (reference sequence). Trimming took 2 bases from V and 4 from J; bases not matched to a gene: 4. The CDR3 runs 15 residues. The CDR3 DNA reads TGTGCCAGCAGTTTAGGGACAGGGGGTTCTTACGAGCAGTACTTC. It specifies CASSLGTGGSYEQYF.

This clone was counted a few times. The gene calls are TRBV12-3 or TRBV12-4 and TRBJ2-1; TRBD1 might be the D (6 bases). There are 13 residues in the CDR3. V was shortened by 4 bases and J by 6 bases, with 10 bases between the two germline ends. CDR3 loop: CASSWGQSNEQFF. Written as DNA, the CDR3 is TGTGCCAGCAGTTGGGGGCAGAGCAATGAGCAGTTCTTC.

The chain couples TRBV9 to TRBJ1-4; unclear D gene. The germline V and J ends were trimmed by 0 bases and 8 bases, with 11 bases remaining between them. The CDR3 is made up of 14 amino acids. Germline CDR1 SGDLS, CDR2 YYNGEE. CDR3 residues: CASSVGERREKLFF. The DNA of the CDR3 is TGTGCCAGCAGCGTAGGGGAGAGGCGAGAAAAACTGTTTTTT.

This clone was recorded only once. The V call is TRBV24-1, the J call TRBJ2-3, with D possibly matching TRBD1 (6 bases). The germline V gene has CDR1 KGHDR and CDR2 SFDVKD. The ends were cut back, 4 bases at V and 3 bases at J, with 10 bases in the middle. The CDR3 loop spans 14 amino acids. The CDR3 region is CATSEQGSTDTQYF. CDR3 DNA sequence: TGTGCCACCAGTGAACAGGGTAGTACAGATACGCAGTATTTT.

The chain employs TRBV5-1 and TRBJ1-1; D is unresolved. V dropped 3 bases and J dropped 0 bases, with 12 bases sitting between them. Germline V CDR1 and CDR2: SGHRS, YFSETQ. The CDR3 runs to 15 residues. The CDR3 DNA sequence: TGCGCCAGCAGCTCCAGCGGAGGCATGAACACTGAAGCTTTCTTT. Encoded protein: CASSSSGGMNTEAFF.

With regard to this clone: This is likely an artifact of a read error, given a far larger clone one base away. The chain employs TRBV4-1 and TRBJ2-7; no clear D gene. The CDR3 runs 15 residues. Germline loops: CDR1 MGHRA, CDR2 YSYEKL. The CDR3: CASNQESSAVYEQYF. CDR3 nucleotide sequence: TGCGCCAGCAACCAAGAATCCTCGGCGGTCTACGAGCAGTACTTC.

The CDR3 protein is CASRGGTFSTDTQYF. In DNA form, the CDR3 reads TGTGCCAGCAGGGGGGGAACCTTTAGCACAGATACGCAGTATTTT. This sequence joins TRBV28 and TRBJ2-3; D may be TRBD2 (6 bases). Germline V lookup: CDR1 MDHEN, CDR2 SYDVKM. Deletions cut 6 bases from V and 0 bases from J, with 13 bases between. The CDR3 spans 15 residues.

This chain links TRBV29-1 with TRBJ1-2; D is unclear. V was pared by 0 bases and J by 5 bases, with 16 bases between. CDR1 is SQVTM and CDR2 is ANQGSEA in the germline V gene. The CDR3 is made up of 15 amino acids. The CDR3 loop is CSVEDFGLPPYGYTF. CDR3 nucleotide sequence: TGCAGCGTTGAAGATTTCGGTTTGCCCCCGTATGGCTACACCTTC.

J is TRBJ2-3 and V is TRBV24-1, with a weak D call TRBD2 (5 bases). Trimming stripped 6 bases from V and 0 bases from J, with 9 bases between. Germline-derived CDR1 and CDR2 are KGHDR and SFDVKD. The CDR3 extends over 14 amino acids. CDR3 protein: CATSNRGSTDTQYF. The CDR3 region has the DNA TGTGCCACCAGTAATCGCGGGAGCACAGATACGCAGTATTTT.

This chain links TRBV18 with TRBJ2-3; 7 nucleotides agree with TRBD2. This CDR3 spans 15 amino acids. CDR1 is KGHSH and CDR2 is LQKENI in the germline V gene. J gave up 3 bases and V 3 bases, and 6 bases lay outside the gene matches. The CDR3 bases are TGTGCCAGCTCACCCTGGCTAGCGGAAACAGATACGCAGTATTTT. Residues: CASSPWLAETDTQYF.

The CDR3 sequence is CVTGNHYGYTF. The CDR3 region has the DNA TGTGTTACAGGGAACCACTATGGCTACACCTTC. The chain carries TRBV6-6 and TRBJ1-2, with D possibly TRBD1 on 6 matching bases. CDR3 size: 11 residues. Germline V gene lookup returns CDR1 MNHNY and CDR2 SVGAGI (reference sequence).

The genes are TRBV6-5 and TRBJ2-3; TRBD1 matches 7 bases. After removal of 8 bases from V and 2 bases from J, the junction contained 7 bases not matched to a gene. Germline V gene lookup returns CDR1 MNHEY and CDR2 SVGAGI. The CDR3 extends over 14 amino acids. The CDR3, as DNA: TGTGCCAGCCGGATGGGACAGAACACAGATACGCAGTATTTT. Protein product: CASRMGQNTDTQYF.

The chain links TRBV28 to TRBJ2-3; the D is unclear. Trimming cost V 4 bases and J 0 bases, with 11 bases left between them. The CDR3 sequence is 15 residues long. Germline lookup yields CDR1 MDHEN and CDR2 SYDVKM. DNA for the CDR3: TGTGCCAGCAGTTCCACAGACGCTAGCACAGATACGCAGTATTTT. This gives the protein CASSSTDASTDTQYF.

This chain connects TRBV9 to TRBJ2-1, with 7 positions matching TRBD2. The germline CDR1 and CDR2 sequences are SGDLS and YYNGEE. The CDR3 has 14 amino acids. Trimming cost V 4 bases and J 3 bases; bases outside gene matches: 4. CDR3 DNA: TGTGCCAGCAGCCCCGGGACTAACTACAATGAGCAGTTCTTC. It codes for CASSPGTNYNEQFF.

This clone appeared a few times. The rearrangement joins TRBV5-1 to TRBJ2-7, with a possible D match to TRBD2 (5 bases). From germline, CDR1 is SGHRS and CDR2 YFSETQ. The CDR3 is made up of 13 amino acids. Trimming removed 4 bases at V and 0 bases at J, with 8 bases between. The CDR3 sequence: CASSPGSSYEQYF. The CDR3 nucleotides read TGCGCCAGCAGCCCGGGAAGCTCCTACGAGCAGTACTTC.

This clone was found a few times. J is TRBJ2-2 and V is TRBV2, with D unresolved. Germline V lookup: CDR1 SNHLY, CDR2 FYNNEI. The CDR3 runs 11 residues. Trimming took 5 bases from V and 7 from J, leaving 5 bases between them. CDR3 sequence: CASSLIGELFF. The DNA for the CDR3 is TGTGCCAGCAGTCTTATCGGGGAGCTGTTTTTT.

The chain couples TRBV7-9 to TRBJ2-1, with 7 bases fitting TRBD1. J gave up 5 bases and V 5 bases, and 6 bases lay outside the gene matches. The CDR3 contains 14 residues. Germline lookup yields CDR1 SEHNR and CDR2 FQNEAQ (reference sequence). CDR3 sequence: CASSPRQGHNEQFF. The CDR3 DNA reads TGTGCCAGCAGCCCGAGACAGGGCCACAATGAGCAGTTCTTC.

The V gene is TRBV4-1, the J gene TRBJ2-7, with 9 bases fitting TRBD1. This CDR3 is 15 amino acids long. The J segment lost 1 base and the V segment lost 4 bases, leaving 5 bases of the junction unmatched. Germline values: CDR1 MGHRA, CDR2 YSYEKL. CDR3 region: CASSRPGQGSYEQYF. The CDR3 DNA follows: TGCGCCAGCAGCCGCCCGGGACAGGGTTCCTACGAGCAGTACTTC.